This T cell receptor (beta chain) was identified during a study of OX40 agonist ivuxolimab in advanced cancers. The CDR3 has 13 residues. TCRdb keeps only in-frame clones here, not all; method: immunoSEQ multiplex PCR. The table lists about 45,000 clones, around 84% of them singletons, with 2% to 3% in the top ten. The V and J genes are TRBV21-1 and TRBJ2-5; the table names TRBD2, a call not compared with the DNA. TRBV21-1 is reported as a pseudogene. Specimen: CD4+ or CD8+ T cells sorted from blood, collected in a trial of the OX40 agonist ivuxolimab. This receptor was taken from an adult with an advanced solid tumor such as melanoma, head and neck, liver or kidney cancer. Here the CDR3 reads CAGFRACGETQYF. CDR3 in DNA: TGTGCCGGCTTTCGGGCATGCGGGGAGACCCAGTACTTC.